Shown below are 23 T cell receptor beta chains from a single sample sequenced in a study of blood T cell repertoires in COVID-19 (dated by TCRdb to 2019 to 2021). Receptor libraries were prepared by the immunoSEQ multiplex PCR assay. TCRdb re-hosts the immuneACCESS table, in-frame sequences only. Its copies lack some clones; in the studies checked, an unresolved V gene accounts for under half of them, and the cause for the rest is not known. This sample comprises just over 300,000 clones, approximately 89% of them detected only once. The ten most abundant clones make up 1.5% to 2% of the sample. Material: peripheral blood. Source of these receptors: a woman in her 30s with COVID-19, enrolled during active disease.

The V gene is TRBV3-1 (or the pseudogene TRBV3-2), the J gene TRBJ1-3, with 7 bases identical to TRBD1. There are 14 residues in the CDR3. Germline V gene lookup returns CDR1 LGHDT and CDR2 YNNKEL (reference sequence). J gave up 0 bases and V 6 bases, and 2 bases lay outside the gene matches. The CDR3 sequence: CASRNRGSGNTIYF. CDR3 nucleotide sequence: TGTGCCAGCAGAAACAGGGGCTCTGGAAACACCATATATTTT.

This rearrangement joins TRBV3-1 (or the pseudogene TRBV3-2) to TRBJ2-5; the match to TRBD2 covers 11 bases. There are 17 residues in the CDR3. The germline V gene encodes CDR1 LGHDT and CDR2 YNNKEL (reference sequence). With 4 bases clipped from V and 3 bases from J, the junction kept 10 bases outside the gene matches. The CDR3 nucleotides are TGTGCCAGCAGCCCCCCCCTTAGCGGGGGGGCCAAAGAGACCCAGTACTTC. Amino acid sequence: CASSPPLSGGAKETQYF.

The chain combines TRBV12-3 or TRBV12-4 with TRBJ1-6; perhaps TRBD1 as D (5 bases). V was pared by 10 bases and J by 7 bases, with 14 bases between. This CDR3 contains 13 residues. CDR3 protein: CATRSGLNSPLHF. In nucleotides, the CDR3 is TGTGCCACCCGATCGGGACTCAATTCACCCCTCCACTTT.

The V gene is TRBV27, the J gene TRBJ2-1, with D unresolved. Germline CDR1 and CDR2: MNHEY and SMNVEV (reference sequence). The V end lost 6 bases, the J end lost 0 bases, and 12 bases lay between the germline ends. The CDR3 spans 15 residues. CDR3 protein: CASSVTSGSYNEQFF. CDR3 bases: TGTGCCAGCAGCGTCACATCGGGCTCCTACAATGAGCAGTTCTTC.

The chain links TRBV7-6 to TRBJ2-2, with D possibly TRBD1 on 5 matching bases. The length of the CDR3 is 15 residues. CDR1 is SGHVS, CDR2 FNYEAQ, per germline. V was clipped by 7 bases and J by 2 bases, with 14 bases between them. The CDR3 spells CASTPDRLNTGELFF. CDR3 bases: TGTGCCAGCACCCCTGACAGACTTAACACCGGGGAGCTGTTTTTT.

In DNA form, the CDR3 reads TGTGCCAGCAGCCCGGGGACAGGGAGAGGGAACACTGAAGCTTTCTTT. It translates to CASSPGTGRGNTEAFF. The chain is built from TRBV5-4 and TRBJ1-1; TRBD1 aligns across 9 bases. Trimming cost V 4 bases and J 1 base; bases outside gene matches: 8. The CDR3 sequence is 16 residues long. The germline V gene has CDR1 SGHNT and CDR2 YYREEE (reference sequence).

J is TRBJ1-5 and V is TRBV19; D is perhaps TRBD1 (5 bases). With 6 bases removed from V and 5 bases from J, the gap between germline ends came to 8 bases. Germline lookup yields CDR1 LNHDA and CDR2 SQIVND (reference sequence). CDR3 size: 12 residues. The CDR3 coding sequence is TGTGCCAGTAGCCAGGGTGATCAGCCCCAGCATTTT. Protein sequence: CASSQGDQPQHF.

Comment on this clone: This specimen includes other DNA sequences encoding the same CDR3. V usage is TRBV5-1 and J usage is TRBJ1-2, with 9 bases that match TRBD1. Germline V CDR1 and CDR2: SGHRS, YFSETQ. V trimming: 4 bases; J trimming: 4 bases; junction bases outside the gene matches: 2. The CDR3 runs 13 residues. The CDR3 loop is CASSVGQGYGYTF. DNA for the CDR3: TGCGCCAGCAGCGTGGGACAGGGCTATGGCTACACCTTC.

Note on this clone: One junction end does not reproduce the germline sequence, and a read error may be involved. V and J are TRBV4-1 and TRBJ1-2; 7 bases line up with TRBD1. This CDR3 contains 15 residues. The germline V gene encodes CDR1 MGHRA and CDR2 YSYEKL. CDR3 bases: TGCGCCAGCAGCCCGGATTTCGCCGGGACAGCCTTTCCCTTCTTC. This sequence encodes CASSPDFAGTAFPFF.

J is TRBJ1-1 and V is TRBV20-1, with D uncertain. Germline V gene lookup returns CDR1 DFQATT and CDR2 SNEGSKA (reference sequence). The CDR3 length is 11 residues. Trimming stripped 5 bases from V and 13 bases from J, with 17 bases between. The CDR3 region is CSARSFREDFF. The CDR3, as DNA: TGCAGTGCTCGCAGTTTTAGAGAGGATTTCTTT.

This clone was found a few times. The chain uses TRBV7-8 and TRBJ1-2; 8 bases are a match to TRBD1. Losses at the gene ends were 1 base for V and 8 bases for J; bases not matched to a gene: 15. Germline-derived CDR1 and CDR2 are SGHVS and FQNEAQ. The CDR3 has 17 residues. The CDR3 coding sequence is TGTGCCAGCAGCTTAGTTCCGTGGGACAGGCTAAAGCTAGGCTACACCTTC. It codes for CASSLVPWDRLKLGYTF.

The CDR3 reads CASSLAAGGIWAQYF. CDR3 nucleotide sequence: TGTGCCAGCAGCTTAGCGGCCGGAGGGATTTGGGCCCAGTACTTC. The chain recombines TRBV7-9 with TRBJ2-5; D might be TRBD2 (6 bases). Germline loops: CDR1 SEHNR, CDR2 FQNEAQ (reference sequence). The CDR3 consists of 15 residues. V lost 0 bases and J lost 9, with 17 bases in between.

The chain carries TRBV19 and TRBJ1-5; 8 bases map to TRBD1. This CDR3 has 15 residues. Germline V gene lookup returns CDR1 LNHDA and CDR2 SQIVND (reference sequence). After removal of 7 bases from V and 1 base from J, the junction contained 6 bases not matched to a gene. Written as DNA, the CDR3 is TGTGCCAGTACCTGGACAGGGTCGAGCAATCAGCCCCAGCATTTT. Translated, it gives CASTWTGSSNQPQHF. Supplemented by reference TRBV19 and TRBJ1-5, the full variable domain reads DGGITQSPKYLFRKEGQNVTLSCEQNLNHDAMYWYRQDPGQGLRLIYYSQIVNDFQKGDIAEGYSVSREKKESFPLTVTSAQKNPTAFYLCASTWTGSSNQPQHFGDGTRLSIL.

The genes are TRBV28 and TRBJ1-2; D may be TRBD1 (6 bases). Deletions cut 4 bases from V and 6 bases from J, with 18 bases between. The CDR3 has 15 amino acids. Germline loops: CDR1 MDHEN, CDR2 SYDVKM. For the CDR3, the DNA is TGTGCCAGCAGTTCAACCCCAGGGGATCTTAATGGCTACACCTTC. This sequence encodes CASSSTPGDLNGYTF.

This chain connects TRBV10-1 to TRBJ2-5, with D perhaps TRBD2 (6 bases). The germline V and J ends were trimmed by 2 bases and 3 bases, with 7 bases remaining between them. CDR1 WNHNN and CDR2 SYGVQD come from the germline V gene (reference sequence). The CDR3 is 13 residues long. The CDR3 DNA reads TGCGCCAGCAGTGAGGCGGGGAAAGAGACCCAGTACTTC. Translated, it gives CASSEAGKETQYF.

Only one count was recorded for this clone. The rearrangement links TRBV7-2 to TRBJ2-7; 10 bases are a match to TRBD1. Germline V CDR1 and CDR2: SGHTA, FQGNSA. The V gene end was trimmed by 4 bases and the J gene end by 3 bases; junction bases not matched to a gene: 12. This CDR3 region has 17 residues. Written as DNA, the CDR3 is TGTGCCAGCAGCTCCGCATCATTACGGGACAGGGGCTACGAGCAGTACTTC. Translation: CASSSASLRDRGYEQYF.

This clone was seen a single time. CDR3 loop: CASRRGQGGNTIYF. The CDR3 DNA reads as TGTGCCAGCAGAAGAGGACAGGGAGGAAACACCATATATTTT. This sequence joins TRBV6-5 and TRBJ1-3; TRBD1 agrees at 8 bases. Germline values: CDR1 MNHEY, CDR2 SVGAGI. After removal of 6 bases from V and 4 bases from J, the junction contained 5 bases not matched to a gene. CDR3 length: 14 amino acids.

The chain couples TRBV5-1 to TRBJ2-2, with D perhaps matching TRBD2 (6 bases). Germline V CDR1 and CDR2: SGHRS, YFSETQ. This CDR3 has 18 amino acids. V was shortened by 0 bases and J by 4 bases, with 19 bases between the two germline ends. CDR3 nucleotide sequence: TGCGCCAGCAGCTTGGCCCCAGCCCCCTACGGGGGCACCGGGGAGCTGTTTTTT. Translating it yields CASSLAPAPYGGTGELFF.

The rearrangement links TRBV6-6 to TRBJ1-1; TRBD1 might be the D (5 bases). The CDR3 runs to 14 residues. V was shortened by 0 bases and J by 6 bases, with 11 bases between the two germline ends. In germline, CDR1 is MNHNY, CDR2 SVGAGI (reference sequence). CDR3 DNA: TGTGCCAGCAGTTACTCGCGACAGTATTCTGAAGCTTTCTTT. Residues: CASSYSRQYSEAFF.

The gene calls are TRBV18 and TRBJ1-6, with TRBD1 matching 7 bases. The CDR3 totals 15 residues. Germline CDR1 KGHSH, CDR2 LQKENI. V lost 2 bases and J lost 9; bases outside the gene matches: 7. CDR3 sequence (DNA): TGTGCCAGCTCACCAGGACAGGTCGGTAGTTCACCCCTCCACTTT. It yields the protein CASSPGQVGSSPLHF.

This chain connects TRBV10-3 to TRBJ2-7, with D possibly TRBD1 on 9 matching bases. Trimming left V 8 bases short and J 1 base short, with 15 bases between. This CDR3 has 14 amino acids. Looked up from germline, CDR1 is ENHRY and CDR2 is SYGVKD. CDR3 in amino acids: CAIRSGTGSYEQYF. For the CDR3, the DNA is TGTGCCATCCGTAGCGGGACAGGGTCCTACGAGCAGTACTTC.

The chain joins TRBV7-2 to TRBJ1-6; no firm D call. The V end lost 2 bases, the J end lost 10 bases, and 12 bases lay between the germline ends. The CDR3 extends over 14 amino acids. Germline CDR1 and CDR2: SGHTA and FQGNSA. DNA of the CDR3: TGTGCCAGCAGCTTAATTATCGGGAACTCACCCCTCCACTTT. It is translated as CASSLIIGNSPLHF.

This clone was counted a single time. The chain couples TRBV6-5 to TRBJ2-7; TRBD1 might be the D (6 bases). V gave up 8 bases and J gave up 2 bases, with 13 bases separating them. Per germline, CDR1 MNHEY and CDR2 SVGAGI. The CDR3 has 13 residues. CDR3 DNA sequence: TGTGCCAGCGCCGGGACAACCACCTACGAGCAGTACTTC. Residues: CASAGTTTYEQYF.